This TCR beta chain was recovered during a study of beta chain features in type 1 diabetes (dated by TCRdb to about 2018). Regarding the study in general: Mean age, gender distribution, total cell number and subset yield were not different between patients and healthy donors. A total of just under 110,000,000 sorted cells were examined across all samples, and RNA yield correlated strongly with the number of cells per subset. The study compared the TCRB repertoires of sorted circulating CD4+ T cell subsets in recently diagnosed type 1 diabetes patients with those in matched healthy donors. Regulatory and stem cell-like memory subsets were isolated from only 8 patients and 8 healthy donors, whereas naive and central memory subsets came from all 28 donors. Here is what the overall study found, with its caveats: Because cDNA was sequenced instead of genomic DNA, highly expressing activated cells could be over-represented, though the groups showed no difference in activation or CD3 levels. A moderate but significant shortening of TCRB CDR3 length was observed in type 1 diabetes patients in all four CD4+ subsets. Shorter templates might be favored by PCR, yet because patient and control samples were amplified and corrected together, any such skew would affect both groups equally. Patients with type 1 diabetes made fewer insertions and deleted more nucleotides at VDJ recombination sites, implying thymic rearrangement abnormalities. Because small numbers of individuals were included in the HLA sub-analyses, any influence of HLA type on TCRB rearrangement was left unresolved. Naive, central memory and regulatory TCRB repertoires appeared more similar among patients than among healthy donors.

From each donor, a single peripheral blood sample of 100 to 150 mL on average was drawn into heparinised tubes. A BD FACSAria II was used to sort naive, central memory, regulatory and stem cell-like memory CD4+ T cells with a panel that included CD45RO, CCR7, CD25, CD127, CD95 and CD27. All sorted populations exceeded 98% purity. PBMCs were isolated right away by Lymphoprep density gradient centrifugation and were stained directly, without culture. Samples were stained and sorted in pairs, with one healthy donor and one patient per experiment, so that batch effects were minimized. All of the isolated RNA was reverse transcribed with the High Capacity cDNA Reverse Transcription Kit, so expressed TCRB transcripts were sequenced. Deep immunoSEQ sequencing was applied to naive, central memory and regulatory T cell samples, giving an average of about 3.57 million total reads per sample. After sorted cells were lysed in RLT buffer, RNA was extracted with DNase-treated RNeasy Micro or Mini kits, with the choice depending on cell number. To prevent cross-contamination, every cell subset was processed on its own, while patient and healthy donor samples were processed together. The immunoSEQ multiplex PCR was used to amplify TCRB sequences from cDNA, generating 87-bp fragments that spanned the CDR3 region. The amplicons were sequenced using the Illumina HiSeq platform. In the source study's methods: PCR bias was computationally corrected using synthetic template baselines, reads within Hamming distance 2 were collapsed, and singletons that could not be merged were discarded. Reads were aligned against IMGT so that V, D and J genes, CDR3 length and insertions or deletions at six rearrangement sites could be assigned. Clonotype counts were normalized to sorted cell number within each subset before computing true diversity and Gini coefficients with the tcR R package. The overlap coefficient, calculated on TCRB nucleotide sequences, was used to measure repertoire sharing. TCRdb mirrors the immuneACCESS table, restricted to in-frame sequences. Some clones are absent from its copies; in checked studies, under half trace to an unresolved V gene, and the reason for the others is unknown. The DNA gave D and trimming, while V, J and clone size come from that table. This sample has around 300,000 clones in its table, and around 7.8% of those were observed once. Roughly 1% of the sample is taken by the ten largest.

This clone was observed a handful of times. The specificity of this receptor is unknown. Base quality data are lacking; no much larger clone is found one base away. The CDR1 and CDR2 encoded by the germline V gene (reference sequence) are SGHNT and YYREEE. The CDR3 runs 17 residues from the cysteine to the phenylalanine. Just CDR3 DNA is preserved here, 51 bases in frame from base 1. From V the trimming removes 3 bases and from J it removes 9 bases, while the gene matches leave 15 bases of the junction unaccounted for. The chain links TRBV5-4 with TRBJ2-3, and TRBD2 aligns with 11 junction nucleotides. The TCR originated in a woman aged 18 to 35 in good health. The sequenced sample was central memory CD4+ T cells from blood. The nucleotides read TGTGCCAGCAGCTCGGGGCTAGCGGGGGGACTCCCAGGCACGCAGTATTTT. The resulting protein is CASSSGLAGGLPGTQYF.